These 32 T cell receptor beta chains were sequenced from one sample in a study of response to subunit inactivated influenza vaccine. In TCRdb, the RT-PCR reads were re-called with MiXCR into one record per CDR3 protein. The sample has 650,000 to 800,000 distinct CDR3 sequences, around 13% seen once. The source material was PBMCs from blood, sampled less than 15 days before vaccination. The receptor set was obtained from a man over 45 who received an inactivated influenza vaccine.

The rearrangement joins TRBV5-5 to TRBJ1-1; D gene unclear. Germline V gene data show CDR1 as SGHKS and CDR2 as YYEKEE (reference sequence). This CDR3 is built from 14 residues. Trimming took 0 bases from V and 3 from J, leaving 9 bases between them. CDR3 sequence (DNA): TGTGCCAGCAGCTTGGGCCCCGCGGACACTGAAGCTTTCTTT. Protein: CASSLGPADTEAFF.

V gene TRBV30 combines with J gene TRBJ1-2, with unresolved D. V was trimmed by 0 bases and J by 6 bases, leaving 11 bases between them. Germline CDR1 is GTSNPN and CDR2 is SVGIG (reference sequence). The CDR3 runs 13 residues. CDR3: CAWSVYGIDGYTF. The CDR3 DNA is TGTGCCTGGAGTGTATACGGGATTGATGGCTACACCTTC.

This clonotype was counted a few times. The chain recombines TRBV28 with TRBJ1-5; 8 nucleotides line up with TRBD1. V gave up 6 bases and J gave up 6 bases; unmatched junction bases: 4. The CDR3 covers 13 residues. CDR1 MDHEN and CDR2 SYDVKM come from the germline V gene. The CDR3 loop is CASSPGGGQPQHF. In nucleotides, the CDR3 is TGTGCCAGCAGCCCAGGGGGCGGTCAGCCCCAGCATTTT. Full variable domain (outside the CDR3, taken from reference TRBV28 and TRBJ1-5): DVKVTQSSRYLVKRTGEKVFLECVQDMDHENMFWYRQDPGLGLRLIYFSYDVKMKEKGDIPEGYSVSREKKERFSLILESASTNQTSMYLCASSPGGGQPQHFGDGTRLSIL.

This clonotype has a handful of counts. This chain links TRBV4-1 with TRBJ2-5; 12 bases agree with TRBD1. The CDR3 runs 16 residues. Trimming took 0 bases from V and 4 from J; bases not matched to a gene: 3. CDR1 is MGHRA, CDR2 YSYEKL, per germline. For the CDR3, the DNA is TGCGCCAGCAGCCAAGAAGGGACAGGGGGCGGAGAGACCCAGTACTTC. Its protein product is CASSQEGTGGGETQYF.

Only a few counts were recorded for this clonotype. This chain connects TRBV3-1 to TRBJ1-2; D gene unclear. The V end lost 4 bases, the J end lost 7 bases, and 10 bases lay between the germline ends. The length of the CDR3 is 12 residues. Germline loops: CDR1 LGHDT, CDR2 YNNKEL (reference sequence). DNA for the CDR3: TGTGCCAGCAGCCTACTCGGCGGTGGCTACACCTTC. It translates to CASSLLGGGYTF.

This clonotype was observed a handful of times. This chain connects TRBV14 to TRBJ2-5; D gene ambiguous. CDR3 length: 14 residues. V was pared by 4 bases and J by 5 bases, with 14 bases between. Looked up from germline, CDR1 is SGHDN and CDR2 is FVKESK. CDR3 region: CASSPHPVSETQYF. The CDR3 DNA reads as TGTGCCAGCAGCCCCCATCCCGTATCCGAGACCCAGTACTTC.

The rearrangement uses TRBV15 and TRBJ2-7; TRBD1 is a possible D gene (6 bases). Germline CDR1 LNHNV, CDR2 YYDKDF (reference sequence). With 8 bases removed from V and 4 bases from J, the gap between germline ends came to 18 bases. This CDR3 contains 14 residues. The CDR3 sequence is CATSPDRLLYEQYF. The CDR3 nucleotides are TGTGCCACCTCCCCAGACAGGCTCTTATACGAGCAGTACTTC.

In DNA form, the CDR3 reads TGTGCCACCAGCCCTCTTGGGAGGGGAAAAAAAGCCGGGGAGCTGTTTTTT. Amino acid sequence: CATSPLGRGKKAGELFF. V gene TRBV24-1 combines with J gene TRBJ2-2, with TRBD2 identical over 7 bases. Germline CDR1 and CDR2: KGHDR and SFDVKD. The CDR3 sequence is 17 residues long. Trimming at V came to 7 bases and at J to 6 bases, leaving 16 bases not matched to a gene.

This clonotype has just a few counts. The chain uses TRBV6-1 and TRBJ2-7; 8 bases match TRBD1. CDR1 and CDR2 from the germline V gene are MNHNS and SASEGT. The CDR3 has 14 residues. V trimming: 7 bases; J trimming: 3 bases; junction bases outside the gene matches: 8. Here the CDR3 reads CASTARDRSYEQYF. As DNA, the CDR3 is TGTGCCAGCACCGCCCGGGACAGGAGCTACGAGCAGTACTTC.

A remark on this clonotype: One end of the junction varies from germline; a read error may be responsible. This chain links TRBV7-2 with TRBJ1-4; maybe TRBD1 (5 bases). CDR1 SGHTA and CDR2 FQGNSA come from the germline V gene. The CDR3 consists of 15 residues. CDR3 protein: CASGFAGERGEKLFF. The CDR3, as DNA: TGTGCCAGCGGCTTCGCGGGGGAGCGGGGGGAAAAACTGTTTTTT.

This clonotype occurred many times. This chain connects TRBV7-9 to TRBJ2-3, with 9 nucleotides matching TRBD1. V shed 4 bases and J 4 bases; nucleotides not matched to a gene: 6. The CDR3 runs to 15 residues. The germline gives CDR1 SEHNR, CDR2 FQNEAQ (reference sequence). This CDR3 reads CASSSGTGISDTQYF. CDR3 nucleotides: TGTGCCAGCAGCTCTGGGACAGGGATTTCAGATACGCAGTATTTT.

This clonotype turned up a few times. The rearrangement links TRBV20-1 to TRBJ1-2, with a weak D call TRBD1 (6 bases). V shed 3 bases and J shed 6 bases, with 14 bases lying between them. CDR3 size: 13 residues. Germline lookup yields CDR1 DFQATT and CDR2 SNEGSKA (reference sequence). CDR3 sequence reads: CSARRGGDHGYTF. DNA of the CDR3: TGCAGTGCTAGGAGGGGGGGGGATCATGGCTACACCTTC.

This clonotype turned up a few times. The chain has TRBV24-1 and TRBJ2-5; D is undetermined. Germline V CDR1 and CDR2: KGHDR, SFDVKD. The CDR3 runs 14 residues. Trimming took off 3 bases at V and 5 bases at J, with 12 bases between the two ends. CDR3 sequence (DNA): TGTGCCACCAGTGATCCGGGTTTGGGTGAGACCCAGTACTTC. Its protein is CATSDPGLGETQYF.

This clonotype was counted only a few times. The chain uses TRBV2 and TRBJ2-1, with D possibly matching TRBD1 (5 bases). Germline CDR1 and CDR2: SNHLY and FYNNEI. The CDR3 sequence is 17 residues long. V was clipped by 1 base and J by 8 bases, with 21 bases between them. CDR3 DNA: TGTGCCAGCAGTGAAGGCCCTGGGCAGGGTCGGGCTCATGAGCAGTTCTTC. Translation gives CASSEGPGQGRAHEQFF.

This clonotype appeared many times. V and J are TRBV29-1 and TRBJ1-1; D gene ambiguous. Germline CDR1 and CDR2: SQVTM and ANQGSEA. V lost 7 bases and J lost 0, with 12 bases in between. This CDR3 comprises 13 residues. The CDR3 nucleotides read TGCAGCGCGCAGTATGCCATGAACACTGAAGCTTTCTTT. Translating it yields CSAQYAMNTEAFF.

This clonotype has only a few counts. The J gene is TRBJ2-3, the V gene TRBV5-1, with 7 bases lining up with TRBD1. This CDR3 contains 15 residues. The germline V gene has CDR1 SGHRS and CDR2 YFSETQ. The V gene end was trimmed by 6 bases and the J gene end by 0 bases; junction bases not matched to a gene: 7. The CDR3 protein is CASTWGQTSTDTQYF. CDR3 coding DNA: TGCGCCAGCACCTGGGGACAGACCAGCACAGATACGCAGTATTTT.

This clonotype was detected many times. This chain connects TRBV15 to TRBJ2-7; TRBD2 agrees at 7 bases. V lost 4 bases, J lost 1 base, and 13 bases stayed unmatched. Germline CDR1 reads LNHNV; CDR2 reads YYDKDF (reference sequence). There are 17 residues in the CDR3. The CDR3 loop is CATSTREVRGGSYEQYF. CDR3 nucleotides: TGTGCCACCAGCACCCGGGAGGTGCGGGGAGGATCCTACGAGCAGTACTTC.

J is TRBJ2-7 and V is TRBV7-2; D is tentatively TRBD1 or TRBD2 (5 bases each). This CDR3 comprises 13 residues. V was shortened by 5 bases and J by 5 bases, with 13 bases between the two germline ends. CDR1 and CDR2 (germline): SGHTA, FQGNSA. CDR3 DNA: TGTGCCAGCAGCCGGGATGGGGGTCACGAGCAGTACTTC. Translated, it gives CASSRDGGHEQYF.

The genes are TRBV6-2 or TRBV6-3 and TRBJ2-1, with 7 nucleotides matching TRBD1. J was trimmed by 4 bases and V by 1 base; bases with no gene match: 1. Germline values: CDR1 MNHEY, CDR2 SVGEGT. The CDR3 spans 14 residues. This CDR3 is CASSYLTGYNEQFF. Written as DNA, the CDR3 is TGTGCCAGCAGTTACTTGACAGGGTACAATGAGCAGTTCTTC.

This clonotype came up a few times. The chain employs TRBV3-1 and TRBJ2-5; a possible D gene is TRBD2 (6 bases). V was cut by 1 base and J by 2 bases, with 14 bases left in between. Looked up from germline, CDR1 is LGHDT and CDR2 is YNNKEL (reference sequence). The CDR3 loop spans 16 amino acids. CDR3 in DNA: TGTGCCAGCAGCCAAGGTACTCGAGGACTACAAGAGACCCAGTACTTC. Its protein product is CASSQGTRGLQETQYF.

The chain links TRBV7-2 to TRBJ2-2; weak D call: TRBD1 (5 bases). Trimming pared 5 bases from V and 1 base from J, leaving 8 bases between. Per germline, CDR1 SGHTA and CDR2 FQGNSA. The CDR3 loop spans 14 amino acids. The DNA for the CDR3 is TGTGCCAGCAGCCGGACATTGAACACCGGGGAGCTGTTTTTT. Encoded protein: CASSRTLNTGELFF.

This clonotype was counted a few times. The rearrangement uses TRBV29-1 and TRBJ2-1, with D possibly TRBD2 on 5 matching bases. The CDR3 length is 14 residues. Trimming took off 3 bases at V and 4 bases at J, with 13 bases between the two ends. Germline V gene data show CDR1 as SQVTM and CDR2 as ANQGSEA. For the CDR3, the DNA is TGCAGCGTTGAGAGGGCCGAGGTTTACAATGAGCAGTTCTTC. It yields the protein CSVERAEVYNEQFF.

This clonotype came up a few times. The chain combines TRBV5-1 with TRBJ2-3; TRBD1 matches at 11 bases. The germline V gene encodes CDR1 SGHRS and CDR2 YFSETQ. V gave up 4 bases and J gave up 7 bases; unmatched junction bases: 5. This CDR3 is 14 amino acids long. CDR3 loop: CASSPGQGAYTQYF. DNA of the CDR3: TGCGCCAGCAGCCCTGGACAGGGGGCATATACGCAGTATTTT.

This clonotype was counted only a few times. This chain joins TRBV29-1 and TRBJ1-2; D ambiguous. Trimming removed 1 base at V and 4 bases at J, with 13 bases between. This CDR3 has 14 residues. CDR1 is SQVTM, CDR2 ANQGSEA, per germline. CDR3 loop: CSVEGTGPFYGYTF. In DNA, the CDR3 is TGCAGCGTTGAAGGGACCGGCCCTTTCTATGGCTACACCTTC.

This clonotype was picked up a small number of times. The chain uses TRBV6-1 and TRBJ1-4, with 9 bases that match TRBD1. The V gene end was trimmed by 6 bases and the J gene end by 0 bases; junction bases not matched to a gene: 8. This CDR3 region has 17 residues. The germline V gene has CDR1 MNHNS and CDR2 SASEGT. CDR3: CASRRGQGGATNEKLFF. CDR3 coding DNA: TGTGCCAGCAGGAGGGGACAGGGAGGCGCAACTAATGAAAAACTGTTTTTT.

This clonotype was counted many times. V is TRBV4-1 and J is TRBJ2-1; 10 nucleotides match TRBD2. The CDR3 is made up of 17 amino acids. Losses at the gene ends were 2 bases for V and 6 bases for J; bases not matched to a gene: 10. Germline assignment: CDR1 MGHRA and CDR2 YSYEKL. CDR3 DNA: TGCGCCAGCAGCCAACTGGACTTGATAGCGGGAGGCAATGAGCAGTTCTTC. Translated: CASSQLDLIAGGNEQFF.

The genes are TRBV27 and TRBJ2-1; weak D call: TRBD2 (7 bases). The last part of the DNA fits TRBJ2-7 better; the J call may be wrong. There are 15 residues in the CDR3. Germline assignment: CDR1 MNHEY and CDR2 SMNVEV (reference sequence). The CDR3 region has the DNA TGTGCCAGCAGTTTAAGGGGGGGGTCATACAATGAGCAGTACTTC. Translation: CASSLRGGSYNEQYF.

There are a few counts of this clonotype. This sequence joins TRBV28 and TRBJ1-1, with D tentatively TRBD1 (5 bases). Per the germline V gene, CDR1 is MDHEN and CDR2 is SYDVKM. V was pared by 8 bases and J by 9 bases, with 16 bases between. The CDR3 loop spans 12 amino acids. The CDR3 DNA sequence: TGTGCCAGCGTTTGGGGGGTGCATCAAGCTTTCTTT. It is translated as CASVWGVHQAFF.

This sequence joins TRBV10-3 and TRBJ2-7; no clear D gene. Germline loops: CDR1 ENHRY, CDR2 SYGVKD. V dropped 6 bases and J dropped 0 bases, with 27 bases sitting between them. The CDR3 sequence is 19 residues long. The CDR3 reads CAISPVLTHSLSYSYEQYF. In DNA, the CDR3 is TGTGCCATCAGCCCCGTTCTAACCCACAGTCTATCCTACTCCTACGAGCAGTACTTC.

The table lists this clonotype with a few counts. This rearrangement joins TRBV20-1 to TRBJ2-2; weak D call: TRBD2 (5 bases). The CDR3 length is 16 residues. The germline V gene encodes CDR1 DFQATT and CDR2 SNEGSKA (reference sequence). Trimming shortened V by 0 bases and J by 3 bases, and 14 bases separated the two germline ends. In nucleotides, the CDR3 is TGCAGTGCTAGAGATCTTGGTGGGAGTTACACCGGGGAGCTGTTTTTT. Translated, it gives CSARDLGGSYTGELFF.

The rearrangement links TRBV9 to TRBJ2-5; the D gene could be TRBD1 or TRBD2 (5 bases each). The germline V gene encodes CDR1 SGDLS and CDR2 YYNGEE. There are 13 residues in the CDR3. V was pared by 3 bases and J by 5 bases, with 11 bases between. DNA for the CDR3: TGTGCCAGCAGCGGGGTTGGGGGTGAGACCCAGTACTTC. Residues: CASSGVGGETQYF.

This clonotype occurred a few times. The chain couples TRBV27 to TRBJ2-7, with D unclear. Germline V gene lookup returns CDR1 MNHEY and CDR2 SMNVEV (reference sequence). Trimming left V 6 bases short and J 2 bases short, with 14 bases between. This CDR3 has 14 amino acids. The CDR3 DNA is TGTGCCAGCAGGTTACGGCCGGGTACCTACGAGCAGTACTTC. This encodes CASRLRPGTYEQYF.